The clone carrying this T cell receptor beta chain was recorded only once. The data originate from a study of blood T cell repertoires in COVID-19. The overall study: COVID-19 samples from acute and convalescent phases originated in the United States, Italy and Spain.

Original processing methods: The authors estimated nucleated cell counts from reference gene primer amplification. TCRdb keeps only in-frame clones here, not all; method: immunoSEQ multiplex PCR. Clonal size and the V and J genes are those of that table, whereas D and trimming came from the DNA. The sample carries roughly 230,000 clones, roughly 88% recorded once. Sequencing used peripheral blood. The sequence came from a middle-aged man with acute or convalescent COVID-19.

The CDR3 nucleotides are TGTGCCAGCGGCCCACGGGCCGGAGGGGAAAAACTGTTTTTT. Translating gives CASGPRAGGEKLFF. The V call is TRBV7-9, the J call TRBJ1-4, with D unclear. V was trimmed by 8 bases and J by 8 bases, leaving 18 bases between them. Germline-derived CDR1 and CDR2 are SEHNR and FQNEAQ (reference sequence). The CDR3 has 14 amino acids.